This record concerns one T cell receptor beta chain sequence. The entry originates in a study of T-cell memory formation after mild COVID-19. V was pared by 4 bases and J by 6 bases, with 3 bases of the junction left unmatched. CDR1 DFQATT and CDR2 SNEGSKA come from the germline V gene (reference sequence). The CDR3 spans 13 residues. TCRdb itself ran the 5' RACE reads through MiXCR, one entry per CDR3 protein. Here the sample spans some 180,000 distinct CDR3 sequences, approximately 18% being singletons. Input material: PBMCs or a T cell subset sorted from them (not recorded which). The J gene is TRBJ2-3, the V gene TRBV20-1; 11 bases fit TRBD2. The clonotype comes from a man between 18 and 35 years old who had mild COVID-19 (a few samples of this study predate the infection). Cell type and time point are not known. The CDR3 region is CSAKASGGDTQYF. In DNA form, the CDR3 reads TGCAGTGCTAAGGCTAGCGGGGGGGATACGCAGTATTTT.